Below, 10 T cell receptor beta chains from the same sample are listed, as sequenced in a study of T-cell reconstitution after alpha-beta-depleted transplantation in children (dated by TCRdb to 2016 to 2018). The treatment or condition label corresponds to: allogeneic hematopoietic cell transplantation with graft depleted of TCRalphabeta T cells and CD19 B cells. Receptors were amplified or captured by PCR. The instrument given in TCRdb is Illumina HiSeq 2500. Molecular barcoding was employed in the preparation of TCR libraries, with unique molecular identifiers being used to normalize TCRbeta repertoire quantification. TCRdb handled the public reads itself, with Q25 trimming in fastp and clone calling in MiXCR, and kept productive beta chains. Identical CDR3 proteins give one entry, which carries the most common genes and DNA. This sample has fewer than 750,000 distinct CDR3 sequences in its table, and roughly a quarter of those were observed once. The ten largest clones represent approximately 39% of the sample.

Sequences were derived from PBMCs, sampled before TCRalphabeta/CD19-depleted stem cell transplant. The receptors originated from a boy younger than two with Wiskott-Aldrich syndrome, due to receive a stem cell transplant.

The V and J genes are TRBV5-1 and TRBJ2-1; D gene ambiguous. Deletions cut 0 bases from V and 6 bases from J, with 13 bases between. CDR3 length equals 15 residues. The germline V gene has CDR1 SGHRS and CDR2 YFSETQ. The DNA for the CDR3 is TGCGCCAGCAGCTTGGTTCCTAGTTCAGGCAATGAGCAGTTCTTC. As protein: CASSLVPSSGNEQFF. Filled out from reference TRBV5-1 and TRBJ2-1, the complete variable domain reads KAGVTQTPRYLIKTRGQQVTLSCSPISGHRSVSWYQQTPGQGLQFLFEYFSETQRNKGNFPGRFSGRQFSNSRSEMNVSTLELGDSALYLCASSLVPSSGNEQFFGPGTRLTVL.

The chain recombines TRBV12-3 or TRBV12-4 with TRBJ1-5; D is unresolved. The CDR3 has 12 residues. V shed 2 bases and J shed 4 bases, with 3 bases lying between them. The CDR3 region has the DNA TGTGCCAGCAGTTTAATAAATCAGCCCCAGCATTTT. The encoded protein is CASSLINQPQHF.

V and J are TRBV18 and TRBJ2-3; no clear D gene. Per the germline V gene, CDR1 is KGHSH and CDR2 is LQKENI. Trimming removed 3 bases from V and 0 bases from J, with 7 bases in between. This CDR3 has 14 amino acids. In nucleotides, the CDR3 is TGTGCCAGCTCACCCTCGGACAGCACAGATACGCAGTATTTT. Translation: CASSPSDSTDTQYF.

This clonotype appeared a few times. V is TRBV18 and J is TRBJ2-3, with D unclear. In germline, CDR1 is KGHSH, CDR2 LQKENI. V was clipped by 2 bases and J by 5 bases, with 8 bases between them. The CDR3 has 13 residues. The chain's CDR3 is CASSPNLGDTQYF. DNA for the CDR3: TGTGCCAGCTCACCAAATTTGGGAGATACGCAGTATTTT.

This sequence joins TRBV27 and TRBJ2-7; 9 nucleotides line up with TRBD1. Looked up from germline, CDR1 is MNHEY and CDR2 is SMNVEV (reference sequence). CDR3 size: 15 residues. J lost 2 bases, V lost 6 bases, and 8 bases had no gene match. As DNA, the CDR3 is TGTGCCAGCAGCAGGGGACAGGGTACAACCTACGAGCAGTACTTC. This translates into CASSRGQGTTYEQYF.

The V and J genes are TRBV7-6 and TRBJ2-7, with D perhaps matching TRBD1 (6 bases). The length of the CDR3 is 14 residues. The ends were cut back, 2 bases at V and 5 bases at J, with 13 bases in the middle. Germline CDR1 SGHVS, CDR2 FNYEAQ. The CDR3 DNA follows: TGTGCCAGCAGCTTAATTGGCAGGGGCCACGAGCAGTACTTC. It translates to CASSLIGRGHEQYF.

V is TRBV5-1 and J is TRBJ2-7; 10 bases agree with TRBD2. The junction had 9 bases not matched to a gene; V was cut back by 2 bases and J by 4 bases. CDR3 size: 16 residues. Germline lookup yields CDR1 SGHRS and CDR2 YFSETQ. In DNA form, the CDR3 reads TGCGCCAGCAGCTTACCTAGCGGGAGAGGCATGTACGAGCAGTACTTC. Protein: CASSLPSGRGMYEQYF. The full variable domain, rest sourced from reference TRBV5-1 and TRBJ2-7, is KAGVTQTPRYLIKTRGQQVTLSCSPISGHRSVSWYQQTPGQGLQFLFEYFSETQRNKGNFPGRFSGRQFSNSRSEMNVSTLELGDSALYLCASSLPSGRGMYEQYFGPGTRLTVT.

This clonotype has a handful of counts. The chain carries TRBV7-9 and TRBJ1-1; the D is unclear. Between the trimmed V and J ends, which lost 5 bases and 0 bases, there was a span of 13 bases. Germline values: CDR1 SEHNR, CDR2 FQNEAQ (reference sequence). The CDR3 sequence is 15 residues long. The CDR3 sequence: CASSLDSDMNTEAFF. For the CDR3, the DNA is TGTGCCAGCAGCCTGGATTCAGACATGAACACTGAAGCTTTCTTT.

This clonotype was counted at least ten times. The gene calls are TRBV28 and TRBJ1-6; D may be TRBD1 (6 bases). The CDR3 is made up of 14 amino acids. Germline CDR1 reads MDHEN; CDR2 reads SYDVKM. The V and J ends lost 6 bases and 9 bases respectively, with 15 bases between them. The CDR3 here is CASRTSGVSSPLHF. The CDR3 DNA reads TGTGCCAGCAGAACCTCAGGGGTTTCTTCACCCCTCCACTTT.

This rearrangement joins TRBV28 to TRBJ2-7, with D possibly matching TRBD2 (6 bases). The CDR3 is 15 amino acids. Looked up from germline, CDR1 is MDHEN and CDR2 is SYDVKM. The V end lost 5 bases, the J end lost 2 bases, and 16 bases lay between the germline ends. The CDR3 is CASSLPSGVPYEQYF. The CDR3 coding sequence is TGTGCCAGCAGTCTTCCTTCGGGGGTACCCTACGAGCAGTACTTC.